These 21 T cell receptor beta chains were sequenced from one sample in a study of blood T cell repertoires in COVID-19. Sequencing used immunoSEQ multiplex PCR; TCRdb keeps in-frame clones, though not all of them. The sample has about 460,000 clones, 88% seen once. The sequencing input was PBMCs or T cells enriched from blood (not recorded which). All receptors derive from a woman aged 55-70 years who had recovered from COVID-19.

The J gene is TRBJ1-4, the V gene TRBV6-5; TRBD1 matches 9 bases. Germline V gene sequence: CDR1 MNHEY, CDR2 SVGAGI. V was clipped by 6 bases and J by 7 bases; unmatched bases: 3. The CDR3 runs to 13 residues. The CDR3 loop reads CASRTGGGEKLFF. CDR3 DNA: TGTGCCAGCAGGACAGGGGGTGGTGAAAAACTGTTTTTT.

The CDR3 sequence is CATSDPALAGGWNEQFF. The CDR3 coding sequence is TGTGCCACCAGTGACCCCGCTCTAGCGGGGGGGTGGAATGAGCAGTTCTTC. The chain combines TRBV24-1 with TRBJ2-1, with 12 bases fitting TRBD2. J lost 7 bases, V lost 4 bases, and 10 bases had no gene match. CDR3 length: 17 amino acids. The germline V gene has CDR1 KGHDR and CDR2 SFDVKD.

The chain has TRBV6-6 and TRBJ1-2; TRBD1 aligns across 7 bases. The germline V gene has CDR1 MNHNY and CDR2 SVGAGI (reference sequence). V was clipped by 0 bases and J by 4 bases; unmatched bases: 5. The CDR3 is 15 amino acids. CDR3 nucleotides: TGTGCCAGCAGTTACTCCCTGACAGGGATCTATGGCTACACCTTC. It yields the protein CASSYSLTGIYGYTF.

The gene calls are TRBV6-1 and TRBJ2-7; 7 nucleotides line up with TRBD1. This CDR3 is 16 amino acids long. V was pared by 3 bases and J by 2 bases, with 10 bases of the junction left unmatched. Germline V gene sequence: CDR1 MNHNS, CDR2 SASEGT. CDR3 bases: TGTGCCAGCAGTGATATAGGCAGGGGGTCCCCCTACGAGCAGTACGTC. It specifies CASSDIGRGSPYEQYV.

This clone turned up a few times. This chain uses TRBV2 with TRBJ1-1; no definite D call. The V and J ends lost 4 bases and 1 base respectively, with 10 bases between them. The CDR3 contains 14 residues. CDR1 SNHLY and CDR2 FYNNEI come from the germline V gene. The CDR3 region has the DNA TGTGCCAGCAGTGGGCCACGGAGGAACACTGAAGCTTTCTTT. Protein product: CASSGPRRNTEAFF. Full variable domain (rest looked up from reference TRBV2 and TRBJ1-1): EPEVTQTPSHQVTQMGQEVILRCVPISNHLYFYWYRQILGQKVEFLVSFYNNEISEKSEIFDDQFSVERPDGSNFTLKIRSTKLEDSAMYFCASSGPRRNTEAFFGQGTRLTVV.

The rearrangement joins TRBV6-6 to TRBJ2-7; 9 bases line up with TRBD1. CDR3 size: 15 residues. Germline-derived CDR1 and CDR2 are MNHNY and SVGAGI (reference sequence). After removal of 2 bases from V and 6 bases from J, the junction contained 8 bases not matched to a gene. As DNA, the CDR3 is TGTGCCAGCAGTTACAATCCGGGACAGGGCGTCGAGCAGTACGTC. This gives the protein CASSYNPGQGVEQYV.

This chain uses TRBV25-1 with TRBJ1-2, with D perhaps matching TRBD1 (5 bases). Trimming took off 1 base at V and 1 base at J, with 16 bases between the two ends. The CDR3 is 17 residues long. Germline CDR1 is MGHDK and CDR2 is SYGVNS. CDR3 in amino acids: CASSELGRVGGNYGYTF. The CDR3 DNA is TGTGCCAGCAGTGAATTGGGCAGGGTGGGAGGTAACTATGGCTACACCTTC.

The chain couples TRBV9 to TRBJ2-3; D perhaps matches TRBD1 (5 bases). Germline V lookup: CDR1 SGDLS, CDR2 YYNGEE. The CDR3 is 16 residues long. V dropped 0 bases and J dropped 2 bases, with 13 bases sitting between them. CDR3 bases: TGTGCCAGCAGCGTAGGCCAGGGTCCCGACACAGATACGCAGTATTTT. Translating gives CASSVGQGPDTDTQYF.

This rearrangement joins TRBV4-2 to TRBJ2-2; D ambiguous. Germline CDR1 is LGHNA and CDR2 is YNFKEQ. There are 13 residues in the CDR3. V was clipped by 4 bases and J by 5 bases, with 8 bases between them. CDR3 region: CASSPTPTGELFF. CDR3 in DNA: TGTGCCAGCAGCCCTACCCCTACCGGGGAGCTGTTTTTT.

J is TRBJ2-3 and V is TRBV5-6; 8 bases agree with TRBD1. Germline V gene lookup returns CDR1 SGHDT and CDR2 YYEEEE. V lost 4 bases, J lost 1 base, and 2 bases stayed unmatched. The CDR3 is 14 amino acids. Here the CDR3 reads CASSEQGGTDTQYF. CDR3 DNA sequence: TGTGCCAGCAGCGAACAGGGGGGCACAGATACGCAGTATTTT.

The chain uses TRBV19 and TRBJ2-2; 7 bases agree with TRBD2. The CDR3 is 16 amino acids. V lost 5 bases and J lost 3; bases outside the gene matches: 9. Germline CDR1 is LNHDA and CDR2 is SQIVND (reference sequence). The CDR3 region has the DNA TGTGCCAGTAGTCCCGGACTAGGACAAGACACCGGGGAGCTGTTTTTT. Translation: CASSPGLGQDTGELFF.

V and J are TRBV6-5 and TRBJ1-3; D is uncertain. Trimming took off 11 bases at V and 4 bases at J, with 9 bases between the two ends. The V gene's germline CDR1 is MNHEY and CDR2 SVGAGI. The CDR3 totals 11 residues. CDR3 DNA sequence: TGTGCCGCAAATAGCGGAAACACCATATATTTT. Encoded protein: CAANSGNTIYF.

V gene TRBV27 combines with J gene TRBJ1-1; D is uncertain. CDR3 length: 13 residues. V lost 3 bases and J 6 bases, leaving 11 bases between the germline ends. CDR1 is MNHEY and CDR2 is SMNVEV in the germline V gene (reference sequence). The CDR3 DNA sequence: TGTGCCAGCAGTTTCCTTCGGCGGGCTGAAGCTTTCTTT. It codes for CASSFLRRAEAFF.

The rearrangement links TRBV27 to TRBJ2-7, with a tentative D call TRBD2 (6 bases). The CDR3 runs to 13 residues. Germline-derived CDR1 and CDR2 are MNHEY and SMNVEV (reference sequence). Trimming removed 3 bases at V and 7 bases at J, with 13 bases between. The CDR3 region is CASSFAGTGEQYV. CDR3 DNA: TGTGCCAGCAGTTTTGCGGGGACGGGTGAGCAGTACGTC.

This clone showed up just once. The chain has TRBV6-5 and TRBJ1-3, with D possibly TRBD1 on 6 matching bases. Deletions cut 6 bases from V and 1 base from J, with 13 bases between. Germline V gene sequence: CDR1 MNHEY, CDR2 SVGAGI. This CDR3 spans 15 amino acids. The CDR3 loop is CASSSTQGSGNTIYF. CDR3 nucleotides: TGTGCCAGCAGCAGTACTCAGGGGTCTGGAAACACCATATATTTT.

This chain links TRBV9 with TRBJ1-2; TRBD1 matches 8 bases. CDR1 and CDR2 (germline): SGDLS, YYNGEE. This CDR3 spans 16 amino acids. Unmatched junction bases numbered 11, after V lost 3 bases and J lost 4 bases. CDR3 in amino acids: CASSADPTTGAYGYTF. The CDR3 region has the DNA TGTGCCAGCAGCGCGGACCCAACGACAGGGGCCTATGGCTACACCTTC.

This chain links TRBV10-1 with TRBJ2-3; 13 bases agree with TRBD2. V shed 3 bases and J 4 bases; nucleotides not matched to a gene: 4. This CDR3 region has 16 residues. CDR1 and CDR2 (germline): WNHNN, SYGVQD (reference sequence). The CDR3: CASSELAGGPADTQYF. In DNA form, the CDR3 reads TGCGCCAGCAGTGAACTAGCGGGGGGGCCAGCAGATACGCAGTATTTT.

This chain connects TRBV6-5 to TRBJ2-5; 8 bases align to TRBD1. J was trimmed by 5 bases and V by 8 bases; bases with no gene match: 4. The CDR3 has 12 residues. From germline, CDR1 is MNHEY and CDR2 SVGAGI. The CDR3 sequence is CASSGGRETQYF. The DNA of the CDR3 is TGTGCCAGCTCAGGGGGCCGGGAGACCCAGTACTTC.

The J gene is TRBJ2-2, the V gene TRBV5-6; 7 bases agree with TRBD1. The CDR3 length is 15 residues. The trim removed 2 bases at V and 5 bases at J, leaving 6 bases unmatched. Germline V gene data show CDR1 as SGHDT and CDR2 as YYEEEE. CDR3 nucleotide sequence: TGTGCCAGCAGCTTCGACAGGGTAGTAACCGGGGAGCTGTTTTTT. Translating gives CASSFDRVVTGELFF.

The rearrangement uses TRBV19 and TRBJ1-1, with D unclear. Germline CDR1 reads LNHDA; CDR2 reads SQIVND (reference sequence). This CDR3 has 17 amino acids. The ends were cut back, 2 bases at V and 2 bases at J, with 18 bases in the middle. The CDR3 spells CASSIHLVGTLNTEAFF. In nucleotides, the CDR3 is TGTGCCAGTAGTATACACCTGGTTGGCACCTTAAACACTGAAGCTTTCTTT.

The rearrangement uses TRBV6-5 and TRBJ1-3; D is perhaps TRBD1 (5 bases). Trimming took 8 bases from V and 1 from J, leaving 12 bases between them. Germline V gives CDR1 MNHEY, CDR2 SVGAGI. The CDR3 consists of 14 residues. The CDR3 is CASGGTLSGNTIYF. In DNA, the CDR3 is TGTGCCAGCGGCGGGACCCTTTCTGGAAACACCATATATTTT.